The present entry profiles one T cell receptor (beta chain) with its context. After removal of 4 bases from V and 2 bases from J, the junction contained 9 bases not matched to a gene. CDR1 is SGHDT and CDR2 is YYEEEE in the germline V gene. The CDR3 is 16 amino acids. This sample stems from a study of control samples from healthy donors and cancer patients. Generated by immunoSEQ multiplex PCR, the TCRdb table keeps only in-frame clones and is missing some. The sample carries around 140,000 clones, roughly 89% recorded once. The sample consisted of PBMCs. This TCR came from a man aged 50 to 59 with head and neck cancer. This rearrangement joins TRBV5-6 to TRBJ2-3, with 8 bases aligning to TRBD2. CDR3 DNA: TGTGCCAGCAGCGGAACTAGCGGAGCATTCACAGATACGCAGTATTTT. As protein: CASSGTSGAFTDTQYF.